This passage covers 29 T cell receptor beta chains from one sample sequenced in a study of T cell changes during pregnancy in multiple sclerosis. Clones were read by immunoSEQ multiplex PCR, and TCRdb kept only the in-frame ones, dropping some. In the table there are 50,000 or so clones, around 92% of which are singletons. Sequencing used CD4+ T cells from peripheral blood mononuclear cells, obtained in the third trimester of pregnancy. The receptor set was obtained from a female donor with multiple sclerosis, enrolled in a pregnancy study.

This rearrangement joins TRBV7-7 to TRBJ2-3, with D maybe TRBD1 (6 bases). The CDR3 covers 13 residues. Germline lookup yields CDR1 SSHAT and CDR2 FNYEAQ (reference sequence). Trimming took off 4 bases at V and 5 bases at J, with 10 bases between the two ends. The CDR3 is CASSSSRGDTQYF. CDR3 bases: TGTGCCAGCAGCTCCTCCAGGGGAGATACGCAGTATTTT.

The rearrangement links TRBV9 to TRBJ2-3, with 9 bases lining up with TRBD2. Germline V gene data show CDR1 as SGDLS and CDR2 as YYNGEE. There are 16 residues in the CDR3. V shed 1 base and J 5 bases; nucleotides not matched to a gene: 8. The CDR3 loop is CASSVQAGGPEDTQYF. The CDR3 nucleotides are TGTGCCAGCAGCGTACAGGCGGGGGGGCCAGAAGATACGCAGTATTTT. The variable domain in full, completed from reference TRBV9 and TRBJ2-3, reads DSGVTQTPKHLITATGQRVTLRCSPRSGDLSVYWYQQSLDQGLQFLIQYYNGEERAKGNILERFSAQQFPDLHSELNLSSLELGDSALYFCASSVQAGGPEDTQYFGPGTRLTVL.

The chain joins TRBV4-2 to TRBJ2-1; 7 bases agree with TRBD2. The CDR3 sequence is 16 residues long. Unmatched junction bases numbered 6, after V lost 1 base and J lost 3 bases. Germline CDR1 reads LGHNA; CDR2 reads YNFKEQ. This CDR3 reads CASSQVTAGNYNEQFF. In DNA, the CDR3 is TGTGCCAGCAGCCAAGTCACAGCGGGGAACTACAATGAGCAGTTCTTC.

The rearrangement uses TRBV7-7 and TRBJ2-2; TRBD2 matches at 8 bases. J gave up 5 bases and V 5 bases, and 10 bases lay outside the gene matches. The germline V gene has CDR1 SSHAT and CDR2 FNYEAQ (reference sequence). This CDR3 has 16 amino acids. The CDR3 nucleotides are TGTGCCAGCAGCCCCCCAGTGAGCGGGGGAACCGGGGAGCTGTTTTTT. The encoded protein is CASSPPVSGGTGELFF.

This CDR3 reads CASSYLGGSGNTIYF. The CDR3 DNA follows: TGTGCCAGCAGCTATCTTGGGGGCAGCGGAAACACCATATATTTT. This chain joins TRBV7-8 and TRBJ1-3; possibly TRBD1 for D (6 bases). The CDR3 has 15 amino acids. Germline loops: CDR1 SGHVS, CDR2 FQNEAQ. V was clipped by 4 bases and J by 4 bases, with 14 bases between them.

The genes are TRBV10-3 and TRBJ2-1, with TRBD2 matching over 8 bases. Trimming at V came to 5 bases and at J to 6 bases, leaving 15 bases not matched to a gene. In germline, CDR1 is ENHRY, CDR2 SYGVKD. The CDR3 totals 17 residues. The CDR3 reads CAISPLAGGGQGNEQFF. The CDR3 DNA is TGTGCCATCAGTCCCTTGGCCGGGGGGGGGCAAGGCAATGAGCAGTTCTTC.

The V call is TRBV30, the J call TRBJ1-5; D is possibly TRBD1 (5 bases). Germline CDR1 reads GTSNPN; CDR2 reads SVGIG (reference sequence). V was clipped by 0 bases and J by 6 bases, with 12 bases between them. The CDR3 is 14 residues long. The CDR3 region is CAWSVNNQGQPQHF. CDR3 in DNA: TGTGCCTGGAGTGTGAATAATCAGGGTCAGCCCCAGCATTTT. Looking up the rest from reference TRBV30 and TRBJ1-5 gives the full variable domain: SQTIHQWPATLVQPVGSPLSLECTVEGTSNPNLYWYRQAAGRGLQLLFYSVGIGQISSEVPQNLSASRPQDRQFILSSKKLLLSDSGFYLCAWSVNNQGQPQHFGDGTRLSIL.

This clone is labeled medium-sized. This rearrangement joins TRBV4-2 to TRBJ1-4; no firm D call. V lost 4 bases to trimming and J lost 0 bases, with 12 bases between them. The CDR3 is 16 residues long. Germline V gene data show CDR1 as LGHNA and CDR2 as YNFKEQ. CDR3 in DNA: TGTGCCAGCAGCCCGACCTCAGGTGCAACTAATGAAAAACTGTTTTTT. Its translation: CASSPTSGATNEKLFF.

The rearrangement uses TRBV27 and TRBJ1-2; a weak D match, TRBD1 (5 bases). In germline, CDR1 is MNHEY, CDR2 SMNVEV (reference sequence). V lost 4 bases, J lost 6 bases, and 12 bases lay in between. The length of the CDR3 is 13 residues. CDR3 in DNA: TGTGCCAGCAGTTCGACAGTGGGCGATGGCTACACCTTC. Its protein is CASSSTVGDGYTF.

This clone was found once. The J gene is TRBJ1-2, the V gene TRBV7-9; D is perhaps TRBD1 (6 bases). This CDR3 region has 16 residues. The V and J ends lost 1 base and 4 bases respectively, with 16 bases between them. Looked up from germline, CDR1 is SEHNR and CDR2 is FQNEAQ (reference sequence). The CDR3 loop reads CASSLVGGGRSYGYTF. Here the CDR3 DNA reads TGTGCCAGCAGCTTAGTCGGCGGGGGGCGAAGCTATGGCTACACCTTC.

The chain carries TRBV11-2 and TRBJ2-7; 11 bases agree with TRBD1. In germline, CDR1 is SGHAT, CDR2 FQNNGV. The CDR3 covers 14 residues. The trim removed 4 bases at V and 7 bases at J, leaving 6 bases unmatched. The CDR3 sequence is CASSSRDRGREQYF. The DNA for the CDR3 is TGTGCCAGCAGCTCCCGGGACAGGGGGAGGGAGCAGTACTTC.

The CDR3 bases are TGTGCCTTCCCGTCTTTCACAGATACGCAGTATTTT. Translated, it gives CAFPSFTDTQYF. The rearrangement links TRBV7-9 to TRBJ2-3; D is undetermined. V lost 11 bases, J lost 2 bases, and 11 bases lay in between. Germline V gene lookup returns CDR1 SEHNR and CDR2 FQNEAQ (reference sequence). This CDR3 has 12 residues.

V usage is TRBV7-2 and J usage is TRBJ1-4, with 10 positions matching TRBD1. Per the germline V gene, CDR1 is SGHTA and CDR2 is FQGNSA. J lost 6 bases, V lost 5 bases, and 3 bases had no gene match. This CDR3 is built from 14 residues. The CDR3: CASSRDRGYEKLFF. DNA for the CDR3: TGTGCCAGCAGCCGGGACAGGGGATATGAAAAACTGTTTTTT.

The DNA of the CDR3 is TGTGCCAGTAGTATACGTCAGAAAAACATTCAGTACTTC. Residues: CASSIRQKNIQYF. J is TRBJ2-4 and V is TRBV19; D not certain. Germline loops: CDR1 LNHDA, CDR2 SQIVND (reference sequence). The CDR3 runs to 13 residues. V was clipped by 2 bases and J by 4 bases, with 6 bases between them.

This chain uses TRBV5-1 with TRBJ2-2; 8 bases match TRBD1. The V segment lost 5 bases and the J segment 5 bases; nucleotides outside the gene matches: 11. The CDR3 is 16 amino acids. Germline CDR1 SGHRS, CDR2 YFSETQ. CDR3 nucleotide sequence: TGCGCCAGCAGTTTCAGACAGGGGTTTCGTACCGGGGAGCTGTTTTTT. This translates into CASSFRQGFRTGELFF.

The V and J genes are TRBV5-1 and TRBJ2-5; tentatively, D is TRBD2 (5 bases). V was shortened by 4 bases and J by 5 bases, with 12 bases between the two germline ends. CDR1 is SGHRS, CDR2 YFSETQ, per germline. The CDR3 is made up of 13 amino acids. For the CDR3, the DNA is TGCGCCAGCAGCCCAGGCTGGGAGGAGACCCAGTACTTC. Translation gives CASSPGWEETQYF.

The V call is TRBV7-3, the J call TRBJ1-2; TRBD1 matches 7 bases. Germline CDR1 reads SGHTA; CDR2 reads FQGTGA. CDR3 length: 12 amino acids. After removal of 5 bases from V and 7 bases from J, the junction contained 4 bases not matched to a gene. Here the CDR3 DNA reads TGTGCCAGCAGCCTGACAGGGACTGGCTACACCTTC. It is translated as CASSLTGTGYTF.

The chain couples TRBV4-2 to TRBJ2-5; D call uncertain. Trimming shortened V by 1 base and J by 5 bases, and 14 bases separated the two germline ends. This CDR3 has 15 residues. Germline CDR1 LGHNA, CDR2 YNFKEQ. The CDR3: CASSQVEAYGETQYF. The CDR3 region has the DNA TGTGCCAGCAGCCAAGTCGAAGCGTATGGGGAGACCCAGTACTTC.

This clone was detected once. V and J are TRBV5-4 and TRBJ2-7, with D possibly being TRBD2 (6 bases). This CDR3 region has 16 residues. Trimming removed 4 bases from V and 5 bases from J, with 22 bases in between. Germline-derived CDR1 and CDR2 are SGHNT and YYREEE (reference sequence). As DNA, the CDR3 is TGTGCCAGCAGCCGAGGACACCTGATGGGGGGTAACGAGCAGTACTTC. Amino acids: CASSRGHLMGGNEQYF.

This chain uses TRBV4-1 with TRBJ2-7, with TRBD1 matching 10 bases. CDR1 and CDR2 from the germline V gene are MGHRA and YSYEKL. CDR3 size: 15 residues. V lost 3 bases and J lost 1; bases outside the gene matches: 3. The CDR3 sequence: CASSHPGQGSYEQYF. The CDR3 DNA reads as TGCGCCAGCAGCCACCCGGGACAGGGGTCCTACGAGCAGTACTTC.

The chain links TRBV10-3 to TRBJ1-1; D is possibly TRBD1 (6 bases). With 10 bases removed from V and 4 bases from J, the gap between germline ends came to 16 bases. Per germline, CDR1 ENHRY and CDR2 SYGVKD. The CDR3 loop spans 13 amino acids. The CDR3: CATRGGLITEAFF. CDR3 nucleotides: TGTGCCACTAGGGGGGGATTGATCACTGAAGCTTTCTTT.

The chain couples TRBV5-1 to TRBJ2-3; D perhaps matches TRBD2 (6 bases). This CDR3 comprises 15 residues. Germline V CDR1 and CDR2: SGHRS, YFSETQ. V lost 2 bases to trimming and J lost 0 bases, with 10 bases between them. The CDR3 protein is CASSFGGASTDTQYF. In nucleotides, the CDR3 is TGCGCCAGCAGCTTCGGCGGGGCTAGCACAGATACGCAGTATTTT.

The rearrangement links TRBV13 to TRBJ1-1; no reliable D call. Germline V CDR1 and CDR2: PRHDT, FYEKMQ (reference sequence). Trimming took off 5 bases at V and 0 bases at J, with 13 bases between the two ends. The CDR3 length is 15 residues. CDR3 nucleotide sequence: TGTGCCAGCAGCCCTCGGCGGGCGATGAACACTGAAGCTTTCTTT. Translating gives CASSPRRAMNTEAFF.

This clone was counted once. The DNA for the CDR3 is TGTGCCAGCAGTTCCCCGCAGGGGTGGGCAGATACGCAGTATTTT. It encodes CASSSPQGWADTQYF. V usage is TRBV6-5 and J usage is TRBJ2-3, with D possibly matching TRBD1 (6 bases). V was shortened by 4 bases and J by 4 bases, with 15 bases between the two germline ends. Germline CDR1 is MNHEY and CDR2 is SVGAGI. This CDR3 comprises 15 residues.

CDR3 amino acids: CAWRWAAGIAEAFF. CDR3 nucleotides: TGTGCCTGGAGATGGGCCGCGGGTATTGCTGAAGCTTTCTTT. The chain recombines TRBV30 with TRBJ1-1; no clear D. Deletions cut 3 bases from V and 6 bases from J, with 17 bases between. Germline values: CDR1 GTSNPN, CDR2 SVGIG (reference sequence). The CDR3 length is 14 residues.

Only one count was recorded for this clone. The genes are TRBV7-2 and TRBJ2-5; 9 bases fit TRBD1. V lost 4 bases, J lost 7 bases, and 4 bases stayed unmatched. Germline V gene lookup returns CDR1 SGHTA and CDR2 FQGNSA. The CDR3 sequence is 13 residues long. In DNA form, the CDR3 reads TGTGCCAGCAGCTCGGGACAGGGAGGGACCCAGTACTTC. Translation gives CASSSGQGGTQYF.

The V gene is TRBV19, the J gene TRBJ2-3, with D possibly matching TRBD2 (5 bases). The CDR3 spans 13 residues. CDR1 LNHDA and CDR2 SQIVND come from the germline V gene (reference sequence). V was pared by 4 bases and J by 4 bases, with 9 bases between. In DNA, the CDR3 is TGTGCCAGTAGTACGCTAGCAGCAGATACGCAGTATTTT. As protein: CASSTLAADTQYF.

The gene calls are TRBV6-4 and TRBJ2-2, with TRBD1 matching over 8 bases. V gave up 6 bases and J gave up 2 bases; unmatched junction bases: 8. The CDR3 runs to 16 residues. Germline V gives CDR1 MRHNA, CDR2 SNTAGT. CDR3 nucleotide sequence: TGTGCCAGCAGGGCCGGGACAGGTTTTAACACCGGGGAGCTGTTTTTT. Protein: CASRAGTGFNTGELFF.

The chain uses TRBV5-4 and TRBJ1-2; 9 bases line up with TRBD1. Germline V gene lookup returns CDR1 SGHNT and CDR2 YYREEE (reference sequence). The J segment lost 6 bases and the V segment lost 0 bases, leaving 9 bases of the junction unmatched. The CDR3 extends over 16 amino acids. The CDR3 DNA follows: TGTGCCAGCAGCTTGGGCAACAGGGGGCGCGAAGATGGCTACACCTTC. Translated: CASSLGNRGREDGYTF. The full variable domain, completed using reference TRBV5-4 and TRBJ1-2, is ETGVTQSPTHLIKTRGQQVTLRCSSQSGHNTVSWYQQALGQGPQFIFQYYREEENGRGNFPPRFSGLQFPNYSSELNVNALELDDSALYLCASSLGNRGREDGYTFGSGTRLTVV.